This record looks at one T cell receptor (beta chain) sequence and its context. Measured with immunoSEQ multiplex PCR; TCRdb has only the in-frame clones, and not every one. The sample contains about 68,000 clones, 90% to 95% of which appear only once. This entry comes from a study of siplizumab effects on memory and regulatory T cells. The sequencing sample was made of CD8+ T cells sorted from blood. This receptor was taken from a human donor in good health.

The CDR3 DNA follows: TGCAGCGTTGATTTTGGAGCTGCCACCTACGAGCAGTACTTC. It specifies CSVDFGAATYEQYF. The chain joins TRBV29-1 to TRBJ2-7; no definite D call. The germline CDR1 and CDR2 sequences are SQVTM and ANQGSEA. This CDR3 region has 14 residues. V was pared by 3 bases and J by 2 bases, with 14 bases between.